Listed below are T cell receptor beta chains from one sample, sequenced in a study of response to subunit inactivated influenza vaccine. Each CDR3 protein is one row after TCRdb ran MiXCR on the RT-PCR reads. The sample records 800,000 to 1,000,000 distinct CDR3 sequences, around 21% being singletons. The sample consisted of PBMCs from blood, taken roughly 5 days after vaccination. Source of these receptors: a man between 50 and 59 years old who received an inactivated influenza vaccine. CDR3s include the opening cysteine and the closing phenylalanine or tryptophan. The D gene is left open where the match is weak. Size values are once, few and many counts, or a class for expanded clones, and some rows have none.

TRBV12-3/TRBV12-4	TRBJ1-6	.	.	TGTGCCAGCAGTTGGGGGACCTATAATTCACCCCTCCACTTT	CASSWGTYNSPLHF
TRBV4-3	TRBJ2-7	many	TRBD2	TGCGCCAGCAGCCAAGTACTAGCGGGACCCTACGAGCAGTACTTC	CASSQVLAGPYEQYF
TRBV29-1	TRBJ2-2	few	.	TGCAGCGCCAGCGTTACCTCGTTCGCGAACACCGGGGAGCTGTTTTTT	CSASVTSFANTGELFF
TRBV4-1	TRBJ2-7	many	TRBD1	TGCGCCAGCAGCCCACAGGGGTCCTACGAGCAGTACTTC	CASSPQGSYEQYF
TRBV4-2	TRBJ2-7	once	.	TGTGCCAGCAGCCAGGGACTGACCACCTCCCCAACCTCCCTTTACGATGAGCAGTACTTC	CASSQGLTTSPTSLYDEQYF
TRBV11-2	TRBJ2-5	few	TRBD1	TGTGCCAGCAGACGAGGGACAGGGTTAGAGACCCAGTACTTC	CASRRGTGLETQYF
TRBV20-1	TRBJ2-1	.	.	TGCAGTGCTAGTCGGCCGGGCTCCTACAATGAGCAGTTCTTC	CSASRPGSYNEQFF
TRBV24-1	TRBJ2-7	.	TRBD1	TGTGCCACCAGTGATGCGAAAGGACAGGGGGATCTCTACGAGCAGTACTTC	CATSDAKGQGDLYEQYF
TRBV4-3	TRBJ2-3	.	.	TGCGCCAGCAGCCAAGGGCGAACCTACACAGATACGCAGTATTTT	CASSQGRTYTDTQYF
TRBV6-2/TRBV6-3	TRBJ2-1	.	.	TGTGCCAGCAGTTACCCCGGGATTGAGCAGTTCTTC	CASSYPGIEQFF
TRBV5-1	TRBJ2-7	many	.	TGCGCCAGCAGCAGTGACATCCCCCCTCACGAGCAGTACTTC	CASSSDIPPHEQYF
TRBV7-9	TRBJ2-7	.	TRBD1	TGTGCCAGCAGCTTCGGACAGGGATTGTGGTACTTC	CASSFGQGLWYF
TRBV11-2	TRBJ2-3	.	TRBD2	TGTGCCAGCGGTATACTAGCGGGAGGGGCAGATACGCAGTATTTT	CASGILAGGADTQYF
TRBV29-1	TRBJ2-3	.	.	TGCAGCGTTGATGGGGGTGGCACAGATACGCAGTATTTT	CSVDGGGTDTQYF
TRBV20-1	TRBJ2-1	.	TRBD1	TGCAGTGCTACCGGGAAGGACAGGGGCCCTAAATACTACAATGAGCAGTTCTTC	CSATGKDRGPKYYNEQFF
TRBV5-1	TRBJ2-1	many	.	TGCGCCAGCAGCTACAGTTCACAGGGCCGCCCGGACAATGAGCAGTTCTTC	CASSYSSQGRPDNEQFF
TRBV5-4	TRBJ2-5	.	.	TGTGCCAGCAGCTTGCGGGGGGCTCTGGGTGAGACCCAGTACTTC	CASSLRGALGETQYF
TRBV20-1	TRBJ1-4	.	TRBD1	TGCAGTGCTAGTAACAGGGGCGTCCGACGACCGTTTTTT	CSASNRGVRRPFF
TRBV5-1	TRBJ2-1	.	.	TGCGCCAGCAGCTTGGGGGCAGGTATATTCTTC	CASSLGAGIFF
TRBV7-6	TRBJ2-7	.	TRBD1	TGTGCCAGCAGCCAACAGGGGGTTGGGGACGAGCAGTACTTC	CASSQQGVGDEQYF
TRBV20-1	TRBJ1-5	.	.	TGCAGTGCCCATACAGGGACCAATCAGCCCCAGCATTTT	CSAHTGTNQPQHF
TRBV12-3/TRBV12-4	TRBJ1-5	.	.	TGTGCCTGCAGTTTAGCGCTGAACAGGGACCACAATCAGCCCCAGCATTTT	CACSLALNRDHNQPQHF
TRBV5-1	TRBJ1-4	.	TRBD1	TGCGCCAGCAGCTCTTTGGGGACAGGGACGGAAAAACTGTTTTTT	CASSSLGTGTEKLFF
TRBV10-3	TRBJ1-1	few	.	TGTGCCATGACCCGGGGATTGAACACTGAAGCTTTCTTT	CAMTRGLNTEAFF
TRBV28	TRBJ2-7	.	.	TGTGCCAGCAGTTTAGGGAGCCACAGCTCCTACGAGCAGTACTTC	CASSLGSHSSYEQYF
TRBV5-1	TRBJ2-1	.	TRBD2	TGCGCCAGCGCCGTCGCTAGCGGGGATTTCAATGAGCAGTTCTTC	CASAVASGDFNEQFF
TRBV7-2	TRBJ2-3	.	TRBD2	TGTGCCAGCCGACGTCCTAGCGGGGTTAGCACAGATACGCAGTATTTT	CASRRPSGVSTDTQYF
TRBV4-1	TRBJ1-2	.	TRBD1	TGCGCCAGCAGCCAAGGGACAGGTTATGGCTACACCTTC	CASSQGTGYGYTF
TRBV28	TRBJ1-1	few	TRBD1	TGTGCCACCCTAACAGGGGGCCTCACTGAAGCTTTCTTT	CATLTGGLTEAFF
TRBV15	TRBJ2-1	few	TRBD2	TGTGCCACCAGCAGAAAACGACTAGCGGGAAGGTACAATGAGCAGTTCTTC	CATSRKRLAGRYNEQFF
TRBV25-1	TRBJ2-1	.	TRBD1	TGTGCCAGCAGTGTGGGGACAGGGACCTACAATGAGCAGTTCTTC	CASSVGTGTYNEQFF
TRBV2	TRBJ2-1	few	TRBD2	TGTGCCAGCAGTCCGACTAGCGGGAGGGTAGGTGAGCAGTTCTTC	CASSPTSGRVGEQFF
TRBV24-1	TRBJ2-2	.	.	TGTGCCACCAGTGCGTATTTTCCAGGGGATGACGGGGAGCTGTTTTTT	CATSAYFPGDDGELFF
TRBV7-2	TRBJ2-1	many	.	TGTGCCAGCAGCTTGGACGGGGCGTACAATGAGCAGTTCTTC	CASSLDGAYNEQFF
TRBV7-9	TRBJ2-7	once	TRBD1	TGTGCCAGCAGCCCCCCGACGGGACAGGGTCCATCCTACGAGCAGTACTTC	CASSPPTGQGPSYEQYF
TRBV4-2	TRBJ2-1	few	TRBD2	TGTGCCAGCAGCCAAGACGAAAACGGGGGGTACAATGAGCAGTTCTTC	CASSQDENGGYNEQFF
TRBV14	TRBJ2-3	few	.	TGTGCCAGCAGCCAAGAAAGAACCTTTGATACGCAGTATTTT	CASSQERTFDTQYF
TRBV12-3/TRBV12-4	TRBJ2-1	.	.	TGTGCCAGCAGTCCAAAAAACTCCTACAATGAGCAGTTCTTC	CASSPKNSYNEQFF
TRBV18	TRBJ2-7	few	.	TGTGCCAGCTCACCAGAGGGACACTACTACGAGCAGTACTTC	CASSPEGHYYEQYF
TRBV12-3/TRBV12-4	TRBJ2-1	many	TRBD1	TGTGCCAGCAGTTTAGACGGGACAGGGGGCAATGAGCAGTTCTTC	CASSLDGTGGNEQFF
TRBV7-6	TRBJ2-1	few	TRBD2	TGTGCCAGCAGCTTATCAGGACTAGCGGGAGCGCAGGAGCAGTTCTTC	CASSLSGLAGAQEQFF
TRBV18	TRBJ2-7	.	.	TGTGCCAGCTCACCACCGATGGCAGGTGGGAGCTCCTACGAGCAGTACTTC	CASSPPMAGGSSYEQYF
TRBV6-1	TRBJ2-6	.	TRBD1	TGTGCCAGCACCCCAGACAGGGGGCAGCCCGGGGCCAACGTCCTGACTTTC	CASTPDRGQPGANVLTF
TRBV12-3/TRBV12-4	TRBJ2-7	few	TRBD1	TGTGCCAGCCAAAGACAGGGGCAGTCCTACGAGCAGTACTTC	CASQRQGQSYEQYF
TRBV11-2	TRBJ1-2	.	TRBD1	TGTGCCAGCAGCTTACCGGGACAGGGGGGATATGGCTACACCTTC	CASSLPGQGGYGYTF
TRBV7-9	TRBJ2-7	.	.	TGTGCCAGCAGCTTAGGTGCCCTTTGGGTGGGATACGAGCAGTACTTC	CASSLGALWVGYEQYF
TRBV20-1	TRBJ2-3	many	.	TGCAGTGCTCGGGGGCACACAGATACGCAGTATTTT	CSARGHTDTQYF
TRBV24-1	TRBJ2-2	.	TRBD2	TGTGCCACCAGTGTATCTAGCGGGACCAACACCGGGGAGCTGTTTTTT	CATSVSSGTNTGELFF
TRBV10-2	TRBJ2-2	few	.	TGCGCCAGCAGTGAGTGGGCAGCTCGATCGAACACCGGGGAGCTGTTTTTT	CASSEWAARSNTGELFF
TRBV28	TRBJ1-5	.	.	TGTGCCAGCAGTTTGGGACTGCTGAAGGGAAATACTCAGCCCCAGCATTTT	CASSLGLLKGNTQPQHF
TRBV7-9	TRBJ2-2	.	.	TGTGCCAAAACAGGGAAAGCGAACACCGGGGAGCTGTTTTTT	CAKTGKANTGELFF
TRBV7-2	TRBJ2-7	few	.	TGTGCCAGCAGCGGAGGGACAAACTCCTACGAGCAGTACTTC	CASSGGTNSYEQYF
TRBV12-3/TRBV12-4	TRBJ1-5	few	.	TGTGCCAGCAGTTTAGTAGGTGGTGAGGATCAGCCCCAGCATTTT	CASSLVGGEDQPQHF
TRBV5-4	TRBJ2-1	few	TRBD2	TGTGCCAGCAGCTCCAGAGCAGGCCTAGCGGGATGGGCACGGGATGAGCAGTTCTTC	CASSSRAGLAGWARDEQFF
TRBV9	TRBJ2-7	.	TRBD1	TGTGCCAGCAGCGTAGGAATTGGACAGGGGACGGCCTACGAGCAGTACTTC	CASSVGIGQGTAYEQYF
TRBV25-1	TRBJ2-5	few	.	TGTGCCAGCAGCTCAGGGGCCCAGAATATAGAGACCCAGTACTTC	CASSSGAQNIETQYF
TRBV5-1	TRBJ2-2	few	TRBD2	TGCGCCAGCAGCGACGGACTAGCGGGCGCGAACACCGGGGAGCTGTTTTTT	CASSDGLAGANTGELFF